What follows are 17 T cell receptor beta chains derived from one specimen sequenced in a study of blood T cell repertoires in COVID-19. The protocol was immunoSEQ multiplex PCR, while the TCRdb copy is restricted to in-frame clones and leaves out a portion. The repertoire holds about 88,000 clones, with about 84% as singletons. The sequenced material came from peripheral blood. The source of these receptors is a woman aged 70-85 years with acute or convalescent COVID-19.

This chain connects TRBV11-2 to TRBJ2-3; possibly TRBD1 for D (6 bases). The germline CDR1 and CDR2 sequences are SGHAT and FQNNGV. Between the trimmed V and J ends, which lost 5 bases and 1 base, there was a span of 13 bases. The CDR3 contains 15 residues. The CDR3 DNA reads TGTGCCAGCAGCCAAGGGGCAGGGGGCACAGATACGCAGTATTTT. Protein sequence: CASSQGAGGTDTQYF.

This chain uses TRBV28 with TRBJ2-3; 10 nucleotides line up with TRBD1. Germline V lookup: CDR1 MDHEN, CDR2 SYDVKM. The trim removed 5 bases at V and 1 base at J, leaving 3 bases unmatched. The CDR3 consists of 15 residues. The CDR3 is CASSQGTGGTDTQYF. The CDR3 nucleotides read TGTGCCAGCAGTCAAGGGACAGGGGGCACAGATACGCAGTATTTT.

The rearrangement links TRBV27 to TRBJ2-3, with 11 nucleotides matching TRBD2. V dropped 2 bases and J dropped 3; count of bases not matched to a gene: 10. Germline V lookup: CDR1 MNHEY, CDR2 SMNVEV (reference sequence). This CDR3 spans 18 amino acids. The CDR3 protein is CASSLSSGGGLWTDTQYF. CDR3 nucleotides: TGTGCCAGCAGTTTAAGTAGCGGGGGGGGGTTGTGGACAGATACGCAGTATTTT.

This clone was detected only once. The V and J genes are TRBV6-5 and TRBJ1-2; D is perhaps TRBD1 (6 bases). The CDR3 has 16 residues. The germline V gene has CDR1 MNHEY and CDR2 SVGAGI. V lost 0 bases to trimming and J lost 6 bases, with 17 bases between them. CDR3 bases: TGTGCCAGCAGTTACTCGATGGTTGCAGGGGAGAATGGCTACACCTTC. Its translation is CASSYSMVAGENGYTF.

The chain is built from TRBV12-3 or TRBV12-4 and TRBJ2-5; no clear D. CDR3 length equals 13 residues. V lost 2 bases and J 4 bases, leaving 8 bases between the germline ends. The CDR3, as DNA: TGTGCCAGCAGTTTAACATCTCTAGAGACCCAGTACTTC. It is translated as CASSLTSLETQYF.

The chain joins TRBV5-1 to TRBJ2-3; D remains unclear. V lost 2 bases and J lost 2, with 6 bases in between. The CDR3 runs 13 residues. CDR1 is SGHRS and CDR2 is YFSETQ in the germline V gene. The CDR3 coding sequence is TGCGCCAGCAGCTTCTTCCCCACAGATACGCAGTATTTT. This sequence encodes CASSFFPTDTQYF.

The chain carries TRBV5-1 and TRBJ2-7, with TRBD2 identical over 12 bases. Germline V lookup: CDR1 SGHRS, CDR2 YFSETQ. The CDR3 has 16 residues. Trimming at V came to 0 bases and at J to 7 bases, leaving 8 bases not matched to a gene. For the CDR3, the DNA is TGCGCCAGCAGCTTGGGGCTAGCGGGGGGGACGGGAGAGCAGTACGTC. It translates to CASSLGLAGGTGEQYV.

The chain carries TRBV19 and TRBJ2-1, with TRBD2 as a possible D gene (5 bases). Germline V CDR1 and CDR2: LNHDA, SQIVND (reference sequence). Trimming removed 8 bases from V and 3 bases from J, with 14 bases in between. CDR3 length: 14 residues. Here the CDR3 DNA reads TGTGCCAGTGCCCAGAGGGCCATCTACAATGAGCAGTTCTTC. Its protein is CASAQRAIYNEQFF.

The chain has TRBV6-1 and TRBJ1-5; TRBD1 aligns across 7 bases. CDR3 length: 14 amino acids. Losses at the gene ends were 5 bases for V and 2 bases for J; bases not matched to a gene: 3. CDR1 MNHNS and CDR2 SASEGT come from the germline V gene. The CDR3 DNA is TGTGCCAGCAGTAAGGGGGCAGGCAATCAGCCCCAGCATTTT. This encodes CASSKGAGNQPQHF.

V and J are TRBV3-1 (or the pseudogene TRBV3-2) and TRBJ2-5; weak D call: TRBD2 (6 bases). Deletions cut 4 bases from V and 3 bases from J, with 12 bases between. The CDR3 has 14 amino acids. Germline CDR1 reads LGHDT; CDR2 reads YNNKEL (reference sequence). Here the CDR3 DNA reads TGTGCCAGCAGCCCCCTCCGGGGGAAAGAGACCCAGTACTTC. Its translation: CASSPLRGKETQYF.

This chain connects TRBV18 to TRBJ2-6; D gene uncertain. The CDR3 loop spans 13 amino acids. The V gene's germline CDR1 is KGHSH and CDR2 LQKENI. Between the trimmed V and J ends, which lost 2 bases and 4 bases, there was a span of 3 bases. The CDR3 region is CASSPSGANVLTF. For the CDR3, the DNA is TGTGCCAGCTCACCAAGCGGGGCCAACGTCCTGACTTTC.

The CDR3 DNA reads as TGTGCCTCGGTCCGGACACCCATGAACACTGAAGCTTTCTTT. This codes for CASVRTPMNTEAFF. This chain links TRBV30 with TRBJ1-1; a possible D gene is TRBD1 (5 bases). Germline CDR1 is GTSNPN and CDR2 is SVGIG (reference sequence). The CDR3 extends over 14 amino acids. Trimming stripped 7 bases from V and 0 bases from J, with 15 bases between.

V usage is TRBV4-1 and J usage is TRBJ2-2; maybe TRBD1 (6 bases). Germline V gene sequence: CDR1 MGHRA, CDR2 YSYEKL. Trimming took 1 base from V and 3 from J, leaving 9 bases between them. The CDR3 runs to 15 residues. CDR3 amino acids: CASSQGWTDTGELFF. The CDR3 region has the DNA TGCGCCAGCAGCCAAGGGTGGACAGACACCGGGGAGCTGTTTTTT.

The CDR3 is CASRPNLGTGPNYGYTF. The CDR3 coding sequence is TGCGCCAGCAGACCGAACCTCGGGACAGGTCCTAACTATGGCTACACCTTC. This chain uses TRBV5-1 with TRBJ1-2; TRBD1 matches at 8 bases. The CDR3 is made up of 17 amino acids. The V segment lost 5 bases and the J segment 0 bases; nucleotides outside the gene matches: 12. Looked up from germline, CDR1 is SGHRS and CDR2 is YFSETQ.

This clone has just one count. The rearrangement joins TRBV20-1 to TRBJ2-1, with a weak D call TRBD1 (5 bases). Trimming took 3 bases from V and 0 from J, leaving 9 bases between them. Germline V gene lookup returns CDR1 DFQATT and CDR2 SNEGSKA (reference sequence). The CDR3 is 14 amino acids. In DNA, the CDR3 is TGCAGTGCTAGTTCAGGGCCCTCCTACAATGAGCAGTTCTTC. It specifies CSASSGPSYNEQFF.

The rearrangement joins TRBV25-1 to TRBJ2-1, with TRBD2 identical over 12 bases. V trimming: 4 bases; J trimming: 9 bases; junction bases outside the gene matches: 7. The V gene's germline CDR1 is MGHDK and CDR2 SYGVNS. There are 15 residues in the CDR3. The CDR3: CASSALAGGIGEQFF. The CDR3 coding sequence is TGTGCCAGCAGTGCACTAGCGGGGGGCATTGGTGAGCAGTTCTTC. Drawing the rest from reference TRBV25-1 and TRBJ2-1, the complete variable domain is EADIYQTPRYLVIGTGKKITLECSQTMGHDKMYWYQQDPGMELHLIHYSYGVNSTEKGDLSSESTVSRIRTEHFPLTLESARPSHTSQYLCASSALAGGIGEQFFGPGTRLTVL.

The chain employs TRBV2 and TRBJ2-3; D uncertain. CDR1 and CDR2 from the germline V gene are SNHLY and FYNNEI. Trimming removed 3 bases from V and 0 bases from J, with 7 bases in between. This CDR3 is built from 14 residues. The DNA of the CDR3 is TGTGCCAGCAGTGAGTTAACAAGCACAGATACGCAGTATTTT. This encodes CASSELTSTDTQYF.